What follows is one TCR beta chain and its context. Antigen: not known. None of the donors, who were healthy HIV-negative adults, had recently had acute infections or vaccinations. Samples left unsorted employed around 92 million PBMCs for genomic DNA. The data belong to a study of shared clonotypes between healthy human individuals. The authors sequenced unsorted PBMC DNA on ten immunoSEQ deep assay plates. The repertoire was sequenced with immunoSEQ multiplex PCR; TCRdb's copy has only in-frame clones and lacks some. The table shows fewer than 650,000 clones, with 76% occurring only once. Overall study results and limits: Sequencing depth was expected to influence donor clonotype sharing.

V trimming: 5 bases; J trimming: 4 bases; junction bases outside the gene matches: 6. In germline, CDR1 is LNHDA, CDR2 SQIVND (reference sequence). This CDR3 comprises 14 residues. V is TRBV19 and J is TRBJ1-1; 8 bases match TRBD1. Specimen: PBMCs. The TCR originated in a woman aged 40 to 50 in good health. Some clones in this sample may be carry-over from other donors' samples. Here the CDR3 reads CASSFGQGGTEAFF. Here the CDR3 DNA reads TGTGCCAGTAGTTTTGGACAGGGTGGCACTGAAGCTTTCTTT.